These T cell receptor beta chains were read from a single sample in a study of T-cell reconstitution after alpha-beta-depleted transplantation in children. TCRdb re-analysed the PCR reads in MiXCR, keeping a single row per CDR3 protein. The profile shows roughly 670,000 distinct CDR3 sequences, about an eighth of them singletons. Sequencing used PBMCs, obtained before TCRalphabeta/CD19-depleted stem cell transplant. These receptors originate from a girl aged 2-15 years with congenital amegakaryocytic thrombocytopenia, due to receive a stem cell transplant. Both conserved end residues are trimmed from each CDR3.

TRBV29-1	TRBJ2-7	SVGSQGGTYEQY
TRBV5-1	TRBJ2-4	ASSLGGSPEIIQY
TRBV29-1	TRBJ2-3	SVKTTGTSGSDTQY
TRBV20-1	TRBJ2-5	SARKDRAQETQY
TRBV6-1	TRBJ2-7	ASIQRTGGMREQY
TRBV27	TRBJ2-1	ASSSAEESYNEQF
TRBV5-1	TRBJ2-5	ASSLGRQETQY
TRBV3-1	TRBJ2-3	ASSQERSSTDTQY
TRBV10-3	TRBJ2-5	AISGHPGETQY
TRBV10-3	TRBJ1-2	AILRGSNYGYT
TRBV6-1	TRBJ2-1	ASTRTGGYEQF
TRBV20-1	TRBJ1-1	SASRGRGTEAF
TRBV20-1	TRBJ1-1	SARDREWGGTEAF
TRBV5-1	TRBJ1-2	ASSPRQGFGYT
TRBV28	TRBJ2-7	ASSSTEGTTYEQY
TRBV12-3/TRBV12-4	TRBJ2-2	ASSLLPAAGTGELF
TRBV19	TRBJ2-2	ASKRLAGGYTGELF
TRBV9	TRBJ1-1	ASSPRQGGMNTEAF
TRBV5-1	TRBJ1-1	ASSLGVQGDGTEAF
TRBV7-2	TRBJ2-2	ASSGREYTGELF
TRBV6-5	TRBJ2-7	ASSNHRSSYEQY
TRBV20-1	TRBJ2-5	SARSQLAGSQETQY
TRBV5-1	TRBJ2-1	ASSKPDGNEQF
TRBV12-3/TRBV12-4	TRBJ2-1	ASSLSSRVEEQF
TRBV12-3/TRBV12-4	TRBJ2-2	ASSFKREGLGELF
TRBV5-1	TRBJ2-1	ASGPLSGRSNEQF
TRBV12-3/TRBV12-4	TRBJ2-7	ASSYRGGFYEQY
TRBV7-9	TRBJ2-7	ASSLETGGYEQY
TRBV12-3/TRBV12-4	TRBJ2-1	ASSSVGTQRDEQF
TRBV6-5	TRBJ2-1	ASSYGGSSGSVDEQF
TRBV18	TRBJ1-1	ASSPSGASVNTEAF
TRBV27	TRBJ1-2	ASSVGDGGYT
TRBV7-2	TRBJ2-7	ASSTSAAYEQY
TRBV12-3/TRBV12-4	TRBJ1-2	ASSQGGLFYYGYT
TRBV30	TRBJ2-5	ALGPGRLSWETQY
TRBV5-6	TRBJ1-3	ASSLGTTSGNTIY
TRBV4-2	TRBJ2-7	ASSQYRGYEQY
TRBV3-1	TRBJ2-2	ASSQGLTGNTGELF
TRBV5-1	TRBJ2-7	ASSVGDGSVEQY
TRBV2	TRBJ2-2	AGSGTANTGELF
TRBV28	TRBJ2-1	ASSLLDLGGLAGIPSYNEQF
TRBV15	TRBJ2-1	ATSRLANEQF
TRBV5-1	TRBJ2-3	ASSSSGTSGSYTQY
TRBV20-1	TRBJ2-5	SASQIQDAETQY
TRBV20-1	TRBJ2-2	SAHFGGRTGELF
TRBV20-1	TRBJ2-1	SADRGWNEQF
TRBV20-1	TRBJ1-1	SARDPRTGKNTEAF